This TCR beta chain was captured in a study of control samples from healthy donors and cancer patients. Clones were sequenced by immunoSEQ multiplex PCR, and TCRdb holds only the in-frame ones, with some missing. The repertoire holds about 160,000 clones, 85% to 95% seen once, with around 9.3% in the top ten. Germline V gene lookup returns CDR1 MNHNY and CDR2 SVGAGI (reference sequence). The ends lost 5 bases at V and 5 bases at J; junction bases unmatched: 7. The CDR3 totals 15 residues. The receptor was isolated from a woman aged 40 to 50 in good health. Sequencing was carried out using blood. This rearrangement joins TRBV6-6 to TRBJ2-3; 10 nucleotides agree with TRBD2. The DNA of the CDR3 is TGTGCCAGCAGTCCCAGCGGGGGGGCCCGAGATACGCAGTATTTT. Its translation is CASSPSGGARDTQYF.